There are a few counts of the clone carrying this TCR beta chain. The antigen is unknown. This entry is derived from a study of response to subunit inactivated influenza vaccine. Study results and limitations: The authors put forward the suggestion that each seasonal influenza vaccination may bring in only a limited number of new T cells.

TCRdb fed the RT-PCR reads into MiXCR, producing one record per CDR3 protein. The sample has about 190,000 distinct CDR3 sequences, around 14% seen once; the top ten hold 26%. Trimming removed 6 bases from V and 3 bases from J, with 13 bases in between. The CDR3 runs 13 residues. The germline V gene encodes CDR1 SQVTM and CDR2 ANQGSEA. The material sequenced was CD8+ T cells sorted from PBMCs, taken 5 to 6 days after vaccination. The origin of this receptor is a man between 45 and 60 years old who received an inactivated influenza vaccine. V and J are TRBV29-1 and TRBJ2-3, with a tentative D call TRBD2 (5 bases). The CDR3 protein is CSVLGSVTDTQYF. DNA of the CDR3: TGCAGCGTATTGGGGAGTGTGACAGATACGCAGTATTTT.